What follows describes a single T cell receptor beta chain. Its antigen remains unknown. The libraries were made with immunoSEQ version 4 in survey mode. TCRdb's copy holds only in-frame clones and misses some; the assay was immunoSEQ multiplex PCR. The data show over 30,000 clones, roughly 80% seen once. These data belong to a study of persistence of HIV-infected CD4 T cells. The wider study: Median time on suppressive ART was about 8 years.

The stimulus was lysate of CMV-infected fibroblasts, around 10 ug/mL. Memory cells lacking CD40L and CD69 with high CD45RO were sorted. There are 15 residues in the CDR3. Germline V gene sequence: CDR1 LNHDA, CDR2 SQIVND (reference sequence). Deletions cut 4 bases from V and 0 bases from J, with 11 bases between. General study points: Degenerate expanded CDR3beta sequences were enriched among CMV- and Gag-responding cells.

The chain combines TRBV19 with TRBJ2-3; no clear D. The TCR sequence derives from an adult woman with HIV who was CMV-seropositive. Sample: CD4+ T cells sorted from PBMCs after roughly 18-hour stimulation, taken from a patient who received antiretroviral therapy. In DNA form, the CDR3 reads TGTGCCAGTAGTACCGCTAGACATAGCACAGATACGCAGTATTTT. Translated: CASSTARHSTDTQYF.